This entry lists 12 T cell receptor beta chains sequenced from one sample in a study of cytomegalovirus exposure and HLA in healthy donors. PCR used 60 Vbeta primers and 13 Jbeta primers. Data came from immunoSEQ multiplex PCR; TCRdb stores just in-frame clones and leaves some out. In the table there are about 170,000 clones, roughly 80% of which are singletons. The specimen was PBMCs. The receptors derive from a woman aged 18-29 years in good health and CMV-seronegative.

This chain joins TRBV28 and TRBJ2-1; 12 positions agree with TRBD2. The CDR3 has 15 amino acids. V was pared by 7 bases and J by 8 bases, with 9 bases of the junction left unmatched. Germline V gene data show CDR1 as MDHEN and CDR2 as SYDVKM. This chain's CDR3 is CASNPGLAGGDEQFF. For the CDR3, the DNA is TGTGCCAGCAACCCGGGGCTAGCGGGAGGGGATGAGCAGTTCTTC.

The chain recombines TRBV5-1 with TRBJ2-3, with 7 nucleotides matching TRBD2. Trimming removed 4 bases from V and 1 base from J; junction bases left unmatched: 3. Germline lookup yields CDR1 SGHRS and CDR2 YFSETQ. CDR3 length: 14 residues. In DNA, the CDR3 is TGCGCCAGCAGCGAGGGAGGGGGCACAGATACGCAGTATTTT. This encodes CASSEGGGTDTQYF.

This clone appeared a few times. The chain recombines TRBV19 with TRBJ2-1, with D tentatively TRBD2 (6 bases). V lost 3 bases and J 1 base, leaving 19 bases between the germline ends. The CDR3 is 18 residues long. CDR1 is LNHDA and CDR2 is SQIVND in the germline V gene (reference sequence). The CDR3 spells CASSIAPASAASYNEQFF. The CDR3 coding sequence is TGTGCCAGTAGTATTGCTCCCGCTAGCGCCGCTTCCTACAATGAGCAGTTCTTC.

V usage is TRBV28 and J usage is TRBJ2-3; a weak D match, TRBD2 (6 bases). Germline lookup yields CDR1 MDHEN and CDR2 SYDVKM. CDR3 length equals 15 residues. V lost 6 bases, J lost 2 bases, and 15 bases lay in between. CDR3 nucleotides: TGTGCCAGCAGCCCGAAGGAGGGGCACACAGATACGCAGTATTTT. This codes for CASSPKEGHTDTQYF.

The rearrangement links TRBV6-5 to TRBJ2-7; D may be TRBD1 (6 bases). The germline V gene encodes CDR1 MNHEY and CDR2 SVGAGI. Trimming pared 5 bases from V and 3 bases from J, leaving 17 bases between. This CDR3 is built from 15 residues. CDR3 coding DNA: TGTGCCAGCAGTAAGGACAGTAGTTTCGTCTACGAGCAGTACTTC. Its protein is CASSKDSSFVYEQYF.

The chain uses TRBV7-9 and TRBJ2-3, with a tentative D call TRBD2 (5 bases). This CDR3 is 16 amino acids long. Germline V gives CDR1 SEHNR, CDR2 FQNEAQ (reference sequence). Trimming took 5 bases from V and 2 from J, leaving 17 bases between them. CDR3 loop: CASSMWGELITDTQYF. In nucleotides, the CDR3 is TGTGCCAGCAGCATGTGGGGAGAGCTGATCACAGATACGCAGTATTTT.

The V gene is TRBV5-1, the J gene TRBJ1-2; 7 nucleotides line up with TRBD1. The ends lost 0 bases at V and 6 bases at J; junction bases unmatched: 5. Germline values: CDR1 SGHRS, CDR2 YFSETQ. There are 14 residues in the CDR3. CDR3 nucleotides: TGCGCCAGCAGCTTGGCCGGTACAGGGGATGGCTACACCTTC. It translates to CASSLAGTGDGYTF. Combining the CDR3 with reference TRBV5-1 and TRBJ1-2 gives the whole variable domain KAGVTQTPRYLIKTRGQQVTLSCSPISGHRSVSWYQQTPGQGLQFLFEYFSETQRNKGNFPGRFSGRQFSNSRSEMNVSTLELGDSALYLCASSLAGTGDGYTFGSGTRLTVV.

The V gene is TRBV19, the J gene TRBJ1-1; 9 nucleotides agree with TRBD1. The CDR3 spans 15 residues. Per the germline V gene, CDR1 is LNHDA and CDR2 is SQIVND (reference sequence). J was trimmed by 4 bases and V by 7 bases; bases with no gene match: 10. CDR3 residues: CASTAPGQGGTEAFF. The CDR3 DNA sequence: TGTGCCAGTACCGCTCCGGGACAGGGAGGCACTGAAGCTTTCTTT.

This chain uses TRBV9 with TRBJ2-2, with D possibly being TRBD2 (6 bases). CDR1 SGDLS and CDR2 YYNGEE come from the germline V gene. CDR3 length: 15 residues. Trimming took off 0 bases at V and 3 bases at J, with 9 bases between the two ends. The CDR3 DNA sequence: TGTGCCAGCAGCGTAGGTTGGGGGGACACCGGGGAGCTGTTTTTT. It is translated as CASSVGWGDTGELFF.

The CDR3 coding sequence is TGTGCCAGCAACGCGGGCGCCCGAGCTAGCGGGAGCCCAGAGACCCAGTACTTC. Its protein product is CASNAGARASGSPETQYF. The chain uses TRBV27 and TRBJ2-5; 10 bases are a match to TRBD2. V was pared by 7 bases and J by 4 bases, with 18 bases of the junction left unmatched. Germline loops: CDR1 MNHEY, CDR2 SMNVEV (reference sequence). CDR3 size: 18 residues.

This chain joins TRBV2 and TRBJ2-1, with TRBD1 matching 8 bases. Germline values: CDR1 SNHLY, CDR2 FYNNEI. The junction had 3 bases not matched to a gene; V was cut back by 6 bases and J by 2 bases. This CDR3 contains 14 residues. The CDR3 loop is CASSLTGAYNEQFF. The CDR3 DNA reads as TGTGCCAGCAGCCTGACAGGGGCCTACAATGAGCAGTTCTTC.

The chain uses TRBV15 and TRBJ2-1; D is perhaps TRBD2 (5 bases). The V end lost 0 bases, the J end lost 6 bases, and 12 bases lay between the germline ends. The CDR3 consists of 15 residues. Germline V lookup: CDR1 LNHNV, CDR2 YYDKDF (reference sequence). The CDR3 DNA is TGTGCCACCAGCAGAGACCCGAGGGCGGGCAATGAGCAGTTCTTC. Translated: CATSRDPRAGNEQFF.